The 16 T cell receptor beta chains listed next were all sequenced from one sample in a study of T-cell memory formation after mild COVID-19. TCRdb passed the 5' RACE reads through MiXCR, listing each CDR3 protein once. The sample has roughly 130,000 distinct CDR3 sequences; over 15% are singletons. The sequenced sample consisted of PBMCs or a T cell subset sorted from them (not recorded which). Every receptor here comes from a man aged 18 to 30 who had mild COVID-19 (a few samples of this study predate the infection). Cell type and time point are not known.

The table lists this clonotype with a few counts. V is TRBV20-1 and J is TRBJ2-5; D not certain. CDR1 is DFQATT and CDR2 is SNEGSKA in the germline V gene (reference sequence). The V end lost 5 bases, the J end lost 2 bases, and 15 bases lay between the germline ends. The CDR3 runs 14 residues. CDR3 residues: CSAQLVRTQETQYF. The CDR3 DNA follows: TGCAGTGCTCAGCTAGTGCGGACGCAAGAGACCCAGTACTTC.

This clonotype was detected ten times or more. This sequence joins TRBV20-1 and TRBJ2-7; the D is unclear. This CDR3 contains 11 residues. V was cut by 3 bases and J by 6 bases, with 9 bases left in between. Per the germline V gene, CDR1 is DFQATT and CDR2 is SNEGSKA (reference sequence). CDR3 in amino acids: CSASRSSEQYV. The CDR3 DNA reads TGCAGTGCTAGTCGTTCATCCGAGCAGTACGTC.

V usage is TRBV24-1 and J usage is TRBJ1-1, with D possibly being TRBD1 (5 bases). The CDR3 length is 13 residues. The V gene's germline CDR1 is KGHDR and CDR2 SFDVKD. With 5 bases removed from V and 7 bases from J, the gap between germline ends came to 13 bases. The CDR3 protein is CATSGAFQGEAFF. The CDR3 nucleotides are TGTGCCACCAGTGGCGCCTTCCAGGGTGAAGCTTTCTTT.

The CDR3 DNA follows: TGCAGTGCTAGAGATCCCAGGACAGGGTTGGGGGAGCTGTTTTTT. Translated, it gives CSARDPRTGLGELFF. This sequence joins TRBV20-1 and TRBJ2-2; TRBD1 agrees at 8 bases. Germline lookup yields CDR1 DFQATT and CDR2 SNEGSKA (reference sequence). The CDR3 loop spans 15 amino acids. The V and J ends lost 0 bases and 8 bases, in that order; junction bases with no gene match: 8.

This clonotype appeared a few times. CDR3 in amino acids: CASSFEGNYEQYV. The DNA of the CDR3 is TGCGCCAGCAGCTTCGAGGGGAACTACGAGCAGTACGTC. The V and J genes are TRBV5-1 and TRBJ2-7, with D possibly called TRBD1 or TRBD2 (5 bases each). V was trimmed by 2 bases and J by 3 bases, leaving 9 bases between them. The CDR3 extends over 13 amino acids. Germline V gives CDR1 SGHRS, CDR2 YFSETQ.

The sample holds one count of this clonotype. The chain carries TRBV6-4 and TRBJ1-1; D perhaps matches TRBD1 (6 bases). CDR3 size: 12 residues. Deletions cut 8 bases from V and 4 bases from J, with 11 bases between. Germline-derived CDR1 and CDR2 are MRHNA and SNTAGT. CDR3 nucleotides: TGTGCCAGCCGTACAGGGCTCACTGAAGCTTTCTTT. Translation gives CASRTGLTEAFF.

This clonotype turned up a few times. The chain combines TRBV20-1 with TRBJ2-7; TRBD1 agrees at 8 bases. Trimming at V came to 1 base and at J to 3 bases, leaving 2 bases not matched to a gene. The CDR3 consists of 13 residues. The germline V gene encodes CDR1 DFQATT and CDR2 SNEGSKA (reference sequence). The CDR3 DNA reads TGCAGTGCTAGAGCTACAGGGGGCTACGAGCAGTACGTC. Its translation: CSARATGGYEQYV.

A few counts support this clonotype. This chain joins TRBV9 and TRBJ2-5, with 9 bases lining up with TRBD2. The germline V gene encodes CDR1 SGDLS and CDR2 YYNGEE. The CDR3 has 15 amino acids. V lost 3 bases and J lost 5; bases outside the gene matches: 8. CDR3 sequence reads: CASSAGLAGDETQYF. The DNA for the CDR3 is TGTGCCAGCAGCGCGGGTTTAGCGGGGGATGAGACCCAGTACTTC.

This clonotype was found a few times. CDR3 amino acids: CASSVDKGVIETQYF. The CDR3, as DNA: TGTGCCAGCAGCGTAGACAAGGGGGTGATAGAGACCCAGTACTTC. The chain links TRBV9 to TRBJ2-5; possible D gene TRBD1, 6 bases. Trimming left V 0 bases short and J 4 bases short, with 13 bases between. Germline V gives CDR1 SGDLS, CDR2 YYNGEE. The CDR3 length is 15 residues.

This clonotype was seen just once. V gene TRBV12-3 or TRBV12-4 combines with J gene TRBJ2-7; D could derive from TRBD1 or TRBD2 (5 bases each). Trimming shortened V by 6 bases and J by 3 bases, and 18 bases separated the two germline ends. The CDR3 spans 15 residues. CDR3 amino acids: CASSEGSAGLYEQYF. DNA of the CDR3: TGTGCCAGCAGCGAGGGGTCGGCCGGGCTCTACGAGCAGTACTTC.

This clonotype came up a few times. The chain couples TRBV5-1 to TRBJ2-6; tentatively, D is TRBD1 (5 bases). Trimming pared 0 bases from V and 0 bases from J, leaving 10 bases between. The CDR3 length is 17 residues. Germline values: CDR1 SGHRS, CDR2 YFSETQ. In DNA, the CDR3 is TGCGCCAGCAGCTTGGACAGGACCTCCTCTGGGGCCAACGTCCTGACTTTC. It codes for CASSLDRTSSGANVLTF.

The chain is built from TRBV7-2 and TRBJ2-7; D gene uncertain. V was clipped by 2 bases and J by 6 bases, with 5 bases between them. The CDR3 consists of 11 residues. Germline V gene data show CDR1 as SGHTA and CDR2 as FQGNSA. CDR3 nucleotides: TGTGCCAGCAGCTTATCTATCGAGCAGTACTTC. This encodes CASSLSIEQYF.

This clonotype showed up just a few times. The chain couples TRBV25-1 to TRBJ2-1; TRBD2 aligns across 8 bases. The CDR3 runs 16 residues. CDR1 and CDR2 (germline): MGHDK, SYGVNS. Trimming took 3 bases from V and 7 from J; bases not matched to a gene: 11. CDR3 in amino acids: CASSDTRGGRWNEQFF. DNA of the CDR3: TGTGCCAGCAGTGATACTCGCGGGGGGAGGTGGAATGAGCAGTTCTTC.

The V and J genes are TRBV12-3 or TRBV12-4 and TRBJ2-7; 8 bases are shared with TRBD1. The CDR3 covers 14 residues. The ends lost 5 bases at V and 6 bases at J; junction bases unmatched: 9. The DNA for the CDR3 is TGTGCCAGCAGTCCCCAGGGGGCGTCAGTCGAGCAGTACGTC. It yields the protein CASSPQGASVEQYV.

A few counts support this clonotype. The CDR3 here is CASSSEGRETQYF. The CDR3 DNA sequence: TGTGCCAGCAGTTCGGAGGGGCGAGAGACCCAGTACTTC. This chain links TRBV12-3 or TRBV12-4 with TRBJ2-5; D possibly corresponds to TRBD2 (6 bases). The CDR3 runs 13 residues. With 4 bases removed from V and 4 bases from J, the gap between germline ends came to 10 bases.

The rearrangement uses TRBV5-1 and TRBJ2-4; D is perhaps TRBD1 (7 bases). This CDR3 has 13 amino acids. Trimming stripped 4 bases from V and 10 bases from J, with 15 bases between. Per germline, CDR1 SGHRS and CDR2 YFSETQ. The CDR3 DNA is TGCGCCAGCAGCCCGGGGGACAGATTTATTCAGTACTTC. As protein: CASSPGDRFIQYF.